The entry below describes one T cell receptor beta chain. Antigen unknown. Trimming took off 10 bases at V and 3 bases at J, with 13 bases between the two ends. Germline loops: CDR1 SGHVS, CDR2 FNYEAQ. The CDR3 runs to 13 residues. This sample is drawn from a study of T cells in Graves' hyperthyroidism and ophthalmopathy. Based on clinical symptoms, serum thyroxine and TRAb, thyroid ultrasound and orbital computed tomography, diagnoses were reached. Over 8 ml fresh peripheral blood yielded the PBMCs. Amplification of TCR beta CDR3 regions used RNA as the template. The HTBI primer set drove a first-round RT-PCR of the TCR CDR3. Using its own MiXCR run on the multiplex PCR reads, TCRdb lists one record per CDR3 protein. The data hold nearly 600,000 distinct CDR3 sequences, with 12% to 15% observed a single time. Study observations and caveats: A model using 13 V-J features told ophthalmopathy apart from stable hyperthyroidism. Ophthalmopathy was identified by the model a median roughly 6.5 months ahead of onset.

The receptor's source is a woman aged 18-30 years with Graves' ophthalmopathy. Sequences were obtained from blood. The gene calls are TRBV7-6 and TRBJ1-3; D is undetermined. CDR3 DNA sequence: TGTGCCACGCACTATGGAGGTGGAAACACCATATATTTT. Amino acid sequence: CATHYGGGNTIYF.